This T cell receptor (beta chain) was documented in a study of T cells in tuberculosis. Study-level information: A South African cohort included IGRA-negative adolescents, latently infected IGRA-positive adolescents and adults with active tuberculosis. Study outcomes and limitations: Smaller distances to GMM-specific TCRs suggested their expansion in active tuberculosis.

CDR1 and CDR2 (germline): SGHRS, YFSETQ. The CDR3 extends over 16 amino acids. As regards this clone: Its antigen is not identified. The junction shows a germline mismatch at one end, possibly a read error.

Only in-frame clones appear in the TCRdb table, and some are missing; sequencing was by immunoSEQ multiplex PCR. Here the sample spans roughly 19,000 clones, 75% to 90% being singletons. Adolescents were screened for latent TB by skin test and IGRA. The specimen sequenced was PBMCs. The J gene is TRBJ2-7, the V gene TRBV5-1; TRBD1 matches at 11 bases. The clonotype comes from a donor under 30 with latent tuberculosis or without tuberculosis infection. The CDR3 protein is CASSFLIPGQGEPVSF. CDR3 coding DNA: TGCGCCAGCAGCTTCTTGATTCCGGGACAGGGGGAGCCAGTCAGCTTC.